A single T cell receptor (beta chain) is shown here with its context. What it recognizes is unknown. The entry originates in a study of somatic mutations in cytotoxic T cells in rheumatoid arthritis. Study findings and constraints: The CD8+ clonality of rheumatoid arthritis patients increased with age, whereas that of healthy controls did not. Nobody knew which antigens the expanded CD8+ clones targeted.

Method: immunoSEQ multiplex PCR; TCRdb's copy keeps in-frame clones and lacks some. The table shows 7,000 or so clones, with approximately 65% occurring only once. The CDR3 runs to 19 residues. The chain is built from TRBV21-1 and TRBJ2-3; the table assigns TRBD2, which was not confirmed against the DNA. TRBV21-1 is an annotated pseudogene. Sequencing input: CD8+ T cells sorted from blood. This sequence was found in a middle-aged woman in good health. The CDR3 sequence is CASSKVGIRLCPSTDTQYF. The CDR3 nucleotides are TGTGCCAGCAGCAAAGTGGGGATCAGACTATGTCCTAGCACAGATACGCAGTATTTT.